This T cell receptor beta chain was captured by sequencing in a study of T cell responses to AZD1222 COVID-19 vaccine. Findings and caveats of the study: Spike was spanned by vaccine-associated CD4 TCRs, which were dominant at 160-218 and 743-854. Reports indicate that nearly half of spike-specific TCRs are directed at unmutated variant regions. Mostly white British, mostly female donors; authors suggested clonal diversity may be underestimated.

As concerns this clone: Its specificity is unknown.

The table came from immunoSEQ multiplex PCR; TCRdb's copy has only in-frame clones and leaves some out. The table includes 150,000 to 200,000 clones, about nine tenths detected once. Whether given at about 4 or about 12 weeks, second doses were pooled. This CDR3 has 11 amino acids. Trimming pared 3 bases from V and 8 bases from J, leaving 10 bases between. Looked up from germline, CDR1 is DFQATT and CDR2 is SNEGSKA (reference sequence). The clonotype was recovered from an adult who received the AZD1222 COVID-19 vaccine. The chain links TRBV20-1 to TRBJ1-2; the D is unclear. Sequences were derived from peripheral blood, sampled 28 days after the second AZD1222 dose. DNA of the CDR3: TGCAGTGCTAGTACCGGAGAAGGCTACACCTTC. As protein: CSASTGEGYTF.